A selection of T cell receptor beta chains follows, all from one sample in a study of graft-versus-host responses after intestinal transplantation. Some clones are missing from TCRdb's copy, which holds only in-frame ones; the method was immunoSEQ multiplex PCR. This sample has about 100,000 clones; approximately 88% occur once, and the top ten carry about 0.7%. No antigens are known for them. This sample comprised unstimulated CD4+ T cells sorted from spleen or lymph node cells, obtained before transplant. The source is a human donor who was the organ donor for an intestinal transplant. CDR3s include the opening cysteine and the closing phenylalanine or tryptophan. The order of the fields is V gene, clone size, CDR3 length, J gene, D gene, CDR3 protein, CDR3 DNA. The D gene is left open where the match is weak. Expanded clones are given a class, and other clones once, few, many or no size at all.

v_gene: TRBV11-2
abundance: once
len: 17
j_gene: TRBJ1-6
d_gene: NA
CDR3aa: CASSSQTPSAVNSPLHF
CDR3nt: TGTGCCAGCAGCTCCCAAACCCCCTCGGCAGTAAATTCACCCCTCCACTTT

v_gene: TRBV18
abundance: NA
len: 18
j_gene: TRBJ2-1
d_gene: TRBD1
CDR3aa: CASSPRQGASGGSSEQFF
CDR3nt: TGTGCCAGCTCACCACGACAGGGGGCGAGTGGCGGGAGTTCTGAGCAGTTCTTC

v_gene: TRBV23-1
abundance: NA
len: 16
j_gene: TRBJ2-5
d_gene: TRBD1
CDR3aa: CASRQPTWTGQETQYF
CDR3nt: TGCGCCAGCAGGCAACCCACTTGGACAGGGCAAGAGACCCAGTACTTC

v_gene: TRBV4-2
abundance: NA
len: 14
j_gene: TRBJ1-3
d_gene: NA
CDR3aa: CASARTGAGNTIYF
CDR3nt: TGTGCCAGCGCTAGAACGGGGGCTGGAAACACCATATATTTT

v_gene: TRBV6-1
abundance: NA
len: 15
j_gene: TRBJ2-7
d_gene: NA
CDR3aa: CASSEEGLAVYEQYF
CDR3nt: TGTGCCAGCAGTGAAGAGGGACTGGCGGTCTACGAGCAGTACTTC

v_gene: TRBV5-1
abundance: once
len: 14
j_gene: TRBJ2-7
d_gene: NA
CDR3aa: CASSLAGRSYEQYF
CDR3nt: TGCGCCAGCAGCTTGGCCGGACGGTCCTACGAGCAGTACTTC

v_gene: TRBV5-1
abundance: NA
len: 13
j_gene: TRBJ1-1
d_gene: NA
CDR3aa: CASSSGWGREAFF
CDR3nt: TGCGCCAGCAGCTCTGGTTGGGGGCGTGAAGCTTTCTTT

v_gene: TRBV7-6
abundance: once
len: 14
j_gene: TRBJ1-4
d_gene: TRBD1
CDR3aa: CASTAGQGDEKLFF
CDR3nt: TGTGCCAGCACCGCGGGACAGGGCGATGAAAAACTGTTTTTT

v_gene: TRBV19
abundance: NA
len: 16
j_gene: TRBJ1-1
d_gene: TRBD1
CDR3aa: CASSRDRGRLNTEAFF
CDR3nt: TGTGCCAGTAGTAGGGACAGGGGTAGGCTGAACACTGAAGCTTTCTTT

v_gene: TRBV5-1
abundance: NA
len: 14
j_gene: TRBJ2-3
d_gene: NA
CDR3aa: CASHRDSGSDTQYF
CDR3nt: TGCGCCAGCCACCGGGACTCCGGTTCAGATACGCAGTATTTT

v_gene: TRBV29-1
abundance: NA
len: 14
j_gene: TRBJ2-7
d_gene: TRBD2
CDR3aa: CSVSGTSGSYEQYF
CDR3nt: TGCAGCGTTTCCGGGACTAGCGGCTCCTACGAGCAGTACTTC

v_gene: TRBV2
abundance: NA
len: 12
j_gene: TRBJ1-1
d_gene: NA
CDR3aa: CASSESGVIAFF
CDR3nt: TGTGCCAGCAGTGAATCGGGGGTGATAGCTTTCTTT

v_gene: TRBV6-6
abundance: NA
len: 14
j_gene: TRBJ1-2
d_gene: NA
CDR3aa: CASSYSMGFEGYTF
CDR3nt: TGTGCCAGCAGTTACTCGATGGGATTTGAGGGCTACACCTTC

v_gene: TRBV6-1
abundance: NA
len: 13
j_gene: TRBJ1-5
d_gene: NA
CDR3aa: CASRQQGSQPQHF
CDR3nt: TGTGCCAGCAGACAACAGGGTTCCCAGCCCCAGCATTTT

v_gene: TRBV12-5
abundance: NA
len: 16
j_gene: TRBJ1-1
d_gene: TRBD1
CDR3aa: CASGSPLTGEGTEAFF
CDR3nt: TGTGCTAGTGGTTCCCCATTGACAGGGGAGGGGACTGAAGCTTTCTTT

v_gene: TRBV28
abundance: NA
len: 16
j_gene: TRBJ1-6
d_gene: TRBD1
CDR3aa: CASSTDGQGLGSPLHF
CDR3nt: TGTGCCAGCAGCACTGACGGACAGGGACTCGGGTCACCCCTCCACTTT

v_gene: TRBV6-1
abundance: NA
len: 15
j_gene: TRBJ2-3
d_gene: TRBD2
CDR3aa: CASSELAGPTDTQYF
CDR3nt: TGTGCCAGCAGTGAACTAGCGGGCCCCACAGATACGCAGTATTTT

v_gene: TRBV5-1
abundance: NA
len: 15
j_gene: TRBJ1-2
d_gene: TRBD1
CDR3aa: CASSLDSRGIYGYTF
CDR3nt: TGCGCCAGCAGCTTGGATTCCAGGGGGATCTATGGCTACACCTTC

v_gene: TRBV9
abundance: NA
len: 15
j_gene: TRBJ1-2
d_gene: NA
CDR3aa: CASSPPGKGLGGYTF
CDR3nt: TGTGCCAGCAGCCCCCCAGGGAAGGGGTTGGGAGGCTACACCTTC

v_gene: TRBV7-2
abundance: NA
len: 15
j_gene: TRBJ2-3
d_gene: TRBD2
CDR3aa: CASSPVGGGADTQYF
CDR3nt: TGTGCCAGCAGCCCTGTCGGCGGGGGGGCAGATACGCAGTATTTT

v_gene: TRBV2
abundance: NA
len: 14
j_gene: TRBJ2-5
d_gene: NA
CDR3aa: CASRKTGIQETQYF
CDR3nt: TGTGCCAGCAGAAAAACAGGAATCCAAGAGACCCAGTACTTC

v_gene: TRBV25-1
abundance: NA
len: 14
j_gene: TRBJ1-2
d_gene: NA
CDR3aa: CASSDETGIYGYTF
CDR3nt: TGTGCCAGCAGTGACGAAACAGGGATCTATGGCTACACCTTC

v_gene: TRBV11-2
abundance: NA
len: 13
j_gene: TRBJ2-7
d_gene: NA
CDR3aa: CASSLALDYEQYF
CDR3nt: TGTGCCAGCAGCTTAGCTTTGGACTACGAGCAGTACTTC

v_gene: TRBV29-1
abundance: NA
len: 14
j_gene: TRBJ2-1
d_gene: TRBD2
CDR3aa: CSVDLSSGRSEQFF
CDR3nt: TGCAGCGTTGACTTGTCTAGCGGGAGAAGTGAGCAGTTCTTC

v_gene: TRBV6-1
abundance: NA
len: 14
j_gene: TRBJ2-1
d_gene: TRBD1
CDR3aa: CASKQGASYNEQFF
CDR3nt: TGTGCCAGCAAACAGGGGGCGAGTTACAATGAGCAGTTCTTC

v_gene: TRBV21-1
abundance: NA
len: 14
j_gene: TRBJ1-2
d_gene: NA
CDR3aa: CASTGQVLNYGYTF
CDR3nt: TGTGCCAGCACTGGACAGGTTCTCAACTATGGCTACACCTTC

v_gene: TRBV28
abundance: once
len: 14
j_gene: TRBJ2-1
d_gene: TRBD2
CDR3aa: CASIAGSSYNEQFF
CDR3nt: TGTGCCAGCATAGCGGGGAGCTCCTACAATGAGCAGTTCTTC

v_gene: TRBV5-8
abundance: few
len: 11
j_gene: TRBJ2-7
d_gene: NA
CDR3aa: CASSLLDEQYF
CDR3nt: TGTGCCAGCAGCTTGTTGGACGAGCAGTACTTC

v_gene: TRBV7-6
abundance: NA
len: 18
j_gene: TRBJ2-6
d_gene: TRBD2
CDR3aa: CASSQSLAGGSGANVLTF
CDR3nt: TGTGCCAGCAGCCAGTCACTAGCGGGGGGCTCTGGGGCCAACGTCCTGACTTTC

v_gene: TRBV4-1
abundance: few
len: 12
j_gene: TRBJ2-7
d_gene: NA
CDR3aa: CASSQTGYEQYF
CDR3nt: TGCGCCAGCAGCCAAACAGGCTACGAGCAGTACTTC

v_gene: TRBV10-3
abundance: NA
len: 14
j_gene: TRBJ2-1
d_gene: TRBD1
CDR3aa: CAISPGTDYNEQFF
CDR3nt: TGTGCCATCAGCCCCGGGACAGACTACAATGAGCAGTTCTTC

v_gene: TRBV5-4
abundance: NA
len: 13
j_gene: TRBJ1-2
d_gene: NA
CDR3aa: CASSLPPNYGYTF
CDR3nt: TGTGCCAGCAGCTTGCCTCCCAACTATGGCTACACCTTC

v_gene: TRBV6-5
abundance: NA
len: 16
j_gene: TRBJ1-6
d_gene: NA
CDR3aa: CASSYSGSSYNSPLHF
CDR3nt: TGTGCCAGCAGTTACTCGGGGAGCTCCTATAATTCACCCCTCCACTTT

v_gene: TRBV7-2
abundance: NA
len: 15
j_gene: TRBJ2-5
d_gene: TRBD2
CDR3aa: CASSLTSGKQETQYF
CDR3nt: TGTGCCAGCAGCTTGACTAGCGGGAAACAAGAGACCCAGTACTTC

v_gene: TRBV5-4
abundance: NA
len: 11
j_gene: TRBJ1-2
d_gene: NA
CDR3aa: CASSLGRRLTF
CDR3nt: TGTGCCAGCAGCTTGGGACGGCGTCTCACCTTC

v_gene: TRBV16
abundance: NA
len: 13
j_gene: TRBJ1-2
d_gene: NA
CDR3aa: CASSQGQGRSYTF
CDR3nt: TGTGCCAGCAGCCAGGGCCAGGGGCGAAGCTACACCTTC

v_gene: TRBV25-1
abundance: NA
len: 13
j_gene: TRBJ2-2
d_gene: NA
CDR3aa: CASAPVGTGELFF
CDR3nt: TGTGCCAGCGCTCCAGTGGGGACCGGGGAGCTGTTTTTT

v_gene: TRBV10-2
abundance: NA
len: 15
j_gene: TRBJ1-6
d_gene: NA
CDR3aa: CASSESISTGGTLHF
CDR3nt: TGCGCCAGCAGTGAGTCCATATCAACAGGTGGCACCCTCCACTTT

v_gene: TRBV30
abundance: NA
len: 16
j_gene: TRBJ2-2
d_gene: NA
CDR3aa: CAWSVARVGVAGELFF
CDR3nt: TGTGCCTGGAGTGTTGCCAGGGTTGGGGTGGCCGGGGAGCTGTTTTTT